This T cell receptor (beta chain) appears in the sequencing data of a study of beta chain features in type 1 diabetes. The investigators reverse transcribed all of the isolated RNA, so they sequenced expressed TCRB transcripts. Profiled with immunoSEQ multiplex PCR; TCRdb holds only in-frame clones, not every one. Among hundreds of thousands of clones, 15% to 19% were seen once, and the ten largest hold about 0.087%. Study conclusions and caveats: Moderately but significantly shorter TCRB CDR3s were found in Type 1 diabetes patients in all four CD4+ subsets. Type 1 diabetes patients showed fewer insertions and more deletions at VDJ junctions.

The trim removed 4 bases at V and 1 base at J, leaving 6 bases unmatched. The CDR3 contains 15 residues. Per the germline V gene, CDR1 is SGDLS and CDR2 is YYNGEE. CD4+ cells of the naive, central memory, regulatory and stem cell-like memory types were sorted via CD45RO/CCR7/CD25/CD127/CD95/CD27. Purity exceeded 98% in all sorted populations. The sample holds one count of this clone. What it binds is unknown. This chain uses TRBV9 with TRBJ2-3; 7 bases align to TRBD2. This sequence was found in a young man in good health. The sequenced sample consisted of naive CD4+ T cells from blood. DNA of the CDR3: TGTGCCAGCAGCCGTCGGGGGGACGGCACAGATACGCAGTATTTT. Its protein is CASSRRGDGTDTQYF.